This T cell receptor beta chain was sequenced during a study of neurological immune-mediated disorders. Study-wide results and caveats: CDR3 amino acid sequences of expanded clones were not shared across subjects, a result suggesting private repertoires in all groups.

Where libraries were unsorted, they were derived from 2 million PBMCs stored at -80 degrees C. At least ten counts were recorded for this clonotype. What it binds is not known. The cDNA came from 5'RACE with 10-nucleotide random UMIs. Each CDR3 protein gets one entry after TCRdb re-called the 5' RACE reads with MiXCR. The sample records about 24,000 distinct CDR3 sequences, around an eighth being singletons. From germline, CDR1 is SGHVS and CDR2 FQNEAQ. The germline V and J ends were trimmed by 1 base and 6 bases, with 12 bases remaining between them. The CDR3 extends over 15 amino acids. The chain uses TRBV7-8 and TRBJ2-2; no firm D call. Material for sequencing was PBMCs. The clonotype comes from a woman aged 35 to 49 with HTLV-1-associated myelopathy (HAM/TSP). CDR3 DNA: TGTGCCAGCAGCTTAGGCGTCAGAGGAGCCGGGGAGCTGTTTTTT. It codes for CASSLGVRGAGELFF.